What follows describes a single T cell receptor (beta chain). Its antigen has not been determined. No base quality information exists; no much larger clone differs at one position. Libraries were prepared through the immunoSEQ multiplex PCR assay. For the multiplex PCR, a mixture combining 60 forward primers for TCR Vbeta segments and 13 reverse primers for TCR Jbeta segments was used. Amplification of the CDR3 region of rearranged TCR beta genes was performed with a multiplex PCR assay on genomic DNA. On the Illumina HiSeq System, the amplified TCR beta libraries were sequenced as 87-base-pair reads. Processing in the source paper ran as follows. Across the 640 or so repertoires, a later analysis counted around 80 million unique TCR beta chains, approximately 12 million of which were shared by at least two donors. A nearest-neighbor algorithm error-corrected the raw reads and collapsed the reads into unique sequences, merging closely related sequences to remove PCR and sequencing errors. V, D and J gene segments were assigned by aligning CDR3 sequences to IMGT reference sequences. For a sequence to be retained, a match of at least six nucleotides was required to both a V gene segment and a J gene segment. Rearrangements were called productive when the CDR3 lacked stop codons and stayed in frame with V and J; all others were non-productive. CDR3 was defined according to IMGT convention as the region running from the second conserved V-encoded cysteine to the conserved J-encoded phenylalanine. The earlier analysis of about 590 of the donors excluded sequences that lacked an unambiguous match to a single V gene segment. In an earlier analysis of several hundred of the donors, a V segment was called functional when productive rearrangements were above 56.7%, and segregating when the standard deviation between donors exceeded 5%. A statistical classification framework was built for diagnosing cytomegalovirus status from the catalog of TCR beta chain sequences. In a later analysis, V and J genes were assigned by comparing TCR nucleotide sequences against IMGT/GENE-DB human TR gene sequences. In a later analysis, CDR3 sequences and most-parsimonious VDJ recombination scenarios were assigned using the TCRdist pipeline. A later analysis defined each TCR beta chain by its CDR3 amino acid sequence plus V-gene family, and excluded reads lacking a unique V-gene family. As a way to deal with suspected cross-contamination and a sequencing artifact, a later analysis dropped nearly 600 nucleotide sequences that were highly shared and had low generation probability. For each public chain, a later analysis derived a clonal expansion index from normalized ranks of inferred template counts within each repertoire. A later analysis computed generation probabilities with a VDJ recombination model fitted to out-of-frame rearrangements, and checked the results against IGoR. In a later analysis, TCR-TCR, TCR-HLA and TCR-CMV co-occurrence was scored with hypergeometric tests, and a repertoire-size bias correction was applied to TCR pairs. In a later analysis, false discovery rates were estimated by permuting HLA or CMV assignments 20 times. In a later analysis, co-occurring TCRs were grouped with DBSCAN, and TCRdist sequence similarity was added when clustering was performed within HLA-allele-positive subsets. Co-occurrence clustering excluded repertoires with fewer than 30,000 or more than 120,000 public chains, plus five with anomalous nucleotide sharing. TCRdb retrieved this table from immuneACCESS and kept in-frame rearrangements only. Not all clones are present; in checked studies, unresolved V genes account for under half, and no reason is known for the remainder. V and J calls plus clone size are reproduced from that table; the DNA served to infer D and trimming. This sample has fewer than 150,000 clones in its table, and about 79% of those were observed once. The top ten constitute less than 3% of the sample.

The germline V gene provides CDR1 MGHDK and CDR2 SYGVNS. The germline ends are 9 bases apart after V is trimmed by 2 bases and J by 1 base. From the cysteine through the phenylalanine, the CDR3 covers 15 amino acids. CDR3 DNA is the only sequence kept; it has 45 bases, read in frame from the first base. This entry belongs to a study of cytomegalovirus exposure and HLA in healthy donors listed by TCRdb under 2017. Regarding the research as a whole: An earlier analysis of under 600 of the donors reported 250 to 300 Gb of sequence data and roughly 110 million unique TCR beta sequences from approximately 180 million T cells. An early release covering roughly 640 HLA-typed donors comprised 300 to 350 gigabases of sequencing data and about 90 million unique TCR sequences. Of the 300 to 450 genotyped donors, roughly 80% were placed in the genetic ancestry cluster associated with self-reported Caucasian donors. The study aimed to test whether cataloging public T cell receptors could reveal signatures of past pathogen exposure. The study used immunosequencing to profile the T cell repertoires of 600 to 850 subjects and linked those repertoires to cytomegalovirus serostatus. Besides the first cohort of around 670 subjects, a separate validation cohort made up of roughly 130 different subjects was used. High-throughput TCR immunosequencing, statistical association of individual TCRs with disease status, and machine learning were combined to predict cytomegalovirus infection status. In a later analysis, previously published TCR beta repertoires from 600 to 850 donors were re-analyzed and high-resolution HLA genotyping was added so that TCR occurrence patterns could be studied. Rather than drawing on any new phenotypic data, the later analysis identified candidate immune exposures from TCR beta sequences and the way those sequences occurred across donors. To decide whether each TCR beta V gene segment behaved as functional or pseudogenic, an earlier analysis of over 500 of the donors relied on high-throughput TCR beta sequencing. Donor age, sex, ethnicity and CMV serostatus were compiled alongside the repertoire data. In a later genetic analysis, genome-wide SNP genotypes for 398 of the 666 donors were used, and that subset was treated as a discovery cohort. All discovery cohort repertoires had been generated on a single sequencing platform. Both class I and class II loci were covered by HLA typing, at four-digit resolution. Typing coverage varied by locus: roughly 620-640 donors for A, B, C, DRB1 and DQB1; roughly 520 for DQA1; around 610 for DPA1; under 490 for DPB1. Several DR-DQ haplotypes were treated as single units for association and clustering because of strong linkage in the cohort. Among 300 to 500 genotyped donors of the cohort, an average of around 220,000 unique TCR beta nucleotide sequences was sequenced per donor, of which roughly 17% were non-productive.

Points the paper makes about the study in general: CMV serostatus was the only immune exposure information available for the cohort. Because counts were too low, seventeen rarely observed V segments, including chromosome 9 orphons, were excluded from the earlier analysis of around 640 of the donors. Most TCR sequences were observed very rarely across donors, whereas some public TCRs were present in many individuals. Compared with equally common non-associated chains, HLA-associated TCR beta chains in a later analysis were more clonally expanded and had lower generation probabilities. A few of the identified cytomegalovirus-associated TCR beta chains were confirmed in vitro to be specific for cytomegalovirus antigens. In an earlier analysis of several hundred of the donors, most TCR beta V segments were observed in productive rearrangements about 87% or about 30% of the time, broadly matching IMGT annotations. The 87-base-pair reads could not distinguish some IMGT-functional V segments, including TRBV6-2 and TRBV6-3, so those segments were excluded. Specific HLA alleles were associated with over 15,000 TCR beta sequences at a false discovery rate of 0.05 in a later analysis. According to a later analysis, TCR association rates differed among HLA loci, with DRB1 alleles showing the most associated TCRs and HLA-C alleles showing the fewest. A cluster of highly shared sequence variants was judged likely to represent a technical artifact of the sequencing pipeline. In a later genetic analysis, fewer N-insertions in productive TCRs were reported among donors in an Asian-associated ancestry cluster than the roughly 670-donor mean. This cohort had only TCR beta chains sequenced, and the lack of alpha or paired-chain data limited which features could be detected. Linkage disequilibrium might explain the correlated functional status among segregating V segments, but an unknown experimental factor could not be excluded. The authors suggested that the approach could potentially be generalized to other disease states and immunological phenotypes. A later analysis found that most CMV-associated TCR beta chains appeared HLA-restricted, with HLA associations seemingly driven largely by CMV exposure. A later analysis reported that several top co-occurrence clusters appeared linked to parvovirus B19, influenza, CMV and Epstein-Barr virus. In a later genetic analysis, a missense DCLRE1C variant was associated with V-gene and J-gene trimming of TCR beta chains, and the association was replicated in an independent cohort. Cytomegalovirus status was reported to be diagnosed by the classifier with high specificity and sensitivity in both the original and validation cohorts. When HLA alleles, especially DR and DQ, strongly co-occurred, attributing TCR associations to individual alleles was difficult. A further reported finding was that TCR beta sequences accurately predicted the HLA-A and HLA-B alleles for most subjects in the first cohort. Because HLA typing was unavailable for some donors at each locus, only the typed subset was used in association tests. In the study, 164 TCR beta chains were listed as associated with cytomegalovirus. Roughly uniform sequencing depth across donors was assumed in presence/absence analyses, although this assumption may not hold.

The cohort was made up of approximately 670 healthy bone marrow donors. At the time of sampling, all cohort members were nominally healthy, though unrecorded immune exposures were likely present. The donor was CMV seronegative and belonged to the group of under 400 seronegative cohort members. Every donor gave a peripheral blood sample, and the peripheral blood mononuclear cells from that sample were used for TCR beta sequencing. The Qiagen DNeasy Blood Extraction Kit was used to extract genomic DNA from the blood cell samples. This sequence was found in a male donor in good health and CMV-seronegative. The chain is encoded by TRBV25-1 joined to TRBJ2-1; TRBD1 might be the D gene, on 5 matching bases. Input material: PBMCs. The CDR3 loop reads CASSERAGSYNEQFF. The DNA sequence follows: TGTGCCAGCAGTGAACGGGCAGGGTCCTACAATGAGCAGTTCTTC.